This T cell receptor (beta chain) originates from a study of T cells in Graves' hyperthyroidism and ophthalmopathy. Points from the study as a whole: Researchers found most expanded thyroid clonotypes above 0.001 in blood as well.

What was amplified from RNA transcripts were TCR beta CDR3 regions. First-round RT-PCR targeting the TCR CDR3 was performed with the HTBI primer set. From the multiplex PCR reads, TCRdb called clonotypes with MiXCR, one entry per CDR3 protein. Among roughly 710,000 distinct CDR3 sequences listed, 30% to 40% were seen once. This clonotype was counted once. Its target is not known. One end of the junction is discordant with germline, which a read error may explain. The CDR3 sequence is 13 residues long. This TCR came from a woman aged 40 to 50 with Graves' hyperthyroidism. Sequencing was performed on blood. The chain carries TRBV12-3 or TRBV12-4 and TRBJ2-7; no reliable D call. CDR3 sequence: CASSFGTYYGQYF. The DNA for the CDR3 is TGTGCCAGCAGTTTTGGCACCTACTACGGGCAGTACTTC.